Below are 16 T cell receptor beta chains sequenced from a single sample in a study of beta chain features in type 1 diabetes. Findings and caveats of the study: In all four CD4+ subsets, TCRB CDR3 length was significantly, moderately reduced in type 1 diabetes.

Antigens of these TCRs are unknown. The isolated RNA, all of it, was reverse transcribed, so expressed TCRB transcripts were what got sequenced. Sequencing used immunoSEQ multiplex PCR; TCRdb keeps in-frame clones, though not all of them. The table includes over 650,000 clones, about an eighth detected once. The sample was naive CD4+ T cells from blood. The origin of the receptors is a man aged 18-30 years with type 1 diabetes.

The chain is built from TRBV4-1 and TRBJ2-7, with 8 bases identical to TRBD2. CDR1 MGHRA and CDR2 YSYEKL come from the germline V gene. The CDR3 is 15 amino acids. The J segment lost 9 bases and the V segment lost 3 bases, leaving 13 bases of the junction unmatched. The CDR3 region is CASSHGLAGVTGQYF. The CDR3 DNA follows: TGCGCCAGCAGCCACGGACTAGCAGGGGTTACGGGGCAGTACTTC.

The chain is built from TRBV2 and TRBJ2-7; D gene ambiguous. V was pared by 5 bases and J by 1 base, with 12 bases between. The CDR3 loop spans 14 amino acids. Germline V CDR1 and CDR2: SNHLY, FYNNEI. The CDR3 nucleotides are TGTGCCAGCAGTCGGACCGTCAGATCCTACGAGCAGTACTTC. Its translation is CASSRTVRSYEQYF.

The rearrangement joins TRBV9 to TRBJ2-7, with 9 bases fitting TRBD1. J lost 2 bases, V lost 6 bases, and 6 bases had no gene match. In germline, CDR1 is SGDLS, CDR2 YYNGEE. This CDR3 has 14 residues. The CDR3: CASTTGTGPYEQYF. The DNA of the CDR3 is TGTGCCAGCACGACCGGGACAGGGCCCTACGAGCAGTACTTC.

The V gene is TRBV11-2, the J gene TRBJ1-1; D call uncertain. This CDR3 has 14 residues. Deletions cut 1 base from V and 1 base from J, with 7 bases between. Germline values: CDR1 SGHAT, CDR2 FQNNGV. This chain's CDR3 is CASSLARANTEAFF. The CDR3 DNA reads TGTGCCAGCAGCTTAGCGAGGGCGAACACTGAAGCTTTCTTT.

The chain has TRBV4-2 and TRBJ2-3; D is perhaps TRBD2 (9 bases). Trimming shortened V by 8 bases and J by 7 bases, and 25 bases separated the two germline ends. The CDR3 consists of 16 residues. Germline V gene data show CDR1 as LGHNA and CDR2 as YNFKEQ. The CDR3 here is CASQGAGGGASHTQYF. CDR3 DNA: TGTGCCAGCCAGGGGGCCGGCGGGGGGGCAAGTCATACGCAGTATTTT.

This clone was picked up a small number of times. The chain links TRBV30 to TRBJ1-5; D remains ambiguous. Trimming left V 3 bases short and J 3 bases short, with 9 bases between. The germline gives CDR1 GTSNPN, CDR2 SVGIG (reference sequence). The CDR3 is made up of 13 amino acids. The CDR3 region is CAWRPHPNQPQHF. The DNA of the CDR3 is TGTGCCTGGAGGCCCCACCCCAATCAGCCCCAGCATTTT. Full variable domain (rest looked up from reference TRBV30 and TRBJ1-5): SQTIHQWPATLVQPVGSPLSLECTVEGTSNPNLYWYRQAAGRGLQLLFYSVGIGQISSEVPQNLSASRPQDRQFILSSKKLLLSDSGFYLCAWRPHPNQPQHFGDGTRLSIL.

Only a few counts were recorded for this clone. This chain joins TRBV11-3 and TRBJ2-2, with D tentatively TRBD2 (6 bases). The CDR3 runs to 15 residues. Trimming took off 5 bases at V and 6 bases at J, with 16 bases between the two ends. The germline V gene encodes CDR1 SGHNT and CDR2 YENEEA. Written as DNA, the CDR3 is TGTGCCAGCAGCCGGGGCTGGGGAGGCGCCGGGGAGCTGTTTTTT. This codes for CASSRGWGGAGELFF.

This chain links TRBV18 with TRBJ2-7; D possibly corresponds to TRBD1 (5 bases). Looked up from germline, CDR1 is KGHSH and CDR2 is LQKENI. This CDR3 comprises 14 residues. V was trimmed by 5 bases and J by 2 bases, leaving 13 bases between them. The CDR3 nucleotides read TGTGCCAGCTCATCCTCAGGGAATGCCTACGAGCAGTACTTC. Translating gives CASSSSGNAYEQYF. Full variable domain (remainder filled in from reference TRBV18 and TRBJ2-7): NAGVMQNPRHLVRRRGQEARLRCSPMKGHSHVYWYRQLPEEGLKFMVYLQKENIIDESGMPKERFSAEFPKEGPSILRIQQVVRGDSAAYFCASSSSGNAYEQYFGPGTRLTVT.

The CDR3 sequence: CASSVGETDTQYF. CDR3 in DNA: TGTGCCAGCAGCGTAGGGGAGACAGATACGCAGTATTTT. J is TRBJ2-3 and V is TRBV9, with TRBD2 as a possible D gene (5 bases). CDR1 is SGDLS, CDR2 YYNGEE, per germline. The CDR3 has 13 residues. With 0 bases removed from V and 3 bases from J, the gap between germline ends came to 5 bases.

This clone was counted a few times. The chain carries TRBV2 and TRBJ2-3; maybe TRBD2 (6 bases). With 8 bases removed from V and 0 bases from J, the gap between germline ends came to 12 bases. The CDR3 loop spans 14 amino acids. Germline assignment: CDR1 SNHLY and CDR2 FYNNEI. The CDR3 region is CASRELSSTDTQYF. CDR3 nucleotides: TGTGCCAGCCGGGAGCTGTCTAGCACAGATACGCAGTATTTT.

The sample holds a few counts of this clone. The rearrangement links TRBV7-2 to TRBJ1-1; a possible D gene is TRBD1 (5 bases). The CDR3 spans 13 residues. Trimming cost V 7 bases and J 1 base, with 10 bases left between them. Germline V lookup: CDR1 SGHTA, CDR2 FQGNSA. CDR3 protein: CASKPRGNTEAFF. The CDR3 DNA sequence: TGTGCCAGCAAACCTAGGGGGAACACTGAAGCTTTCTTT.

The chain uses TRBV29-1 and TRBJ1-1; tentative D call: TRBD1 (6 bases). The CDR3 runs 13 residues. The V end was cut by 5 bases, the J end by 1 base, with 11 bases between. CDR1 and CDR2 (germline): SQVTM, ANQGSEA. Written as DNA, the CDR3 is TGCAGCGTTCAGGGGCTCGCGAACACTGAAGCTTTCTTT. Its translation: CSVQGLANTEAFF.

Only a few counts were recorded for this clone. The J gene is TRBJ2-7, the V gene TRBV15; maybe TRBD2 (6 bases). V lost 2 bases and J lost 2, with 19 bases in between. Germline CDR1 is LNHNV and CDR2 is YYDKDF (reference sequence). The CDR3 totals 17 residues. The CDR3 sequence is CATSRIRFRDSPYEQYF. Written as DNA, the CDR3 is TGTGCCACCAGCAGAATTCGGTTCCGGGACTCACCCTACGAGCAGTACTTC.

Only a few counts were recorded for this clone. Here the CDR3 reads CASSEGGGYEQYF. The CDR3 region has the DNA TGTGCCAGCAGTGAGGGCGGGGGCTACGAGCAGTACTTC. V and J are TRBV25-1 and TRBJ2-7, with TRBD2 identical over 7 bases. The CDR3 sequence is 13 residues long. From germline, CDR1 is MGHDK and CDR2 SYGVNS. The junction had 2 bases not matched to a gene; V was cut back by 3 bases and J by 3 bases.

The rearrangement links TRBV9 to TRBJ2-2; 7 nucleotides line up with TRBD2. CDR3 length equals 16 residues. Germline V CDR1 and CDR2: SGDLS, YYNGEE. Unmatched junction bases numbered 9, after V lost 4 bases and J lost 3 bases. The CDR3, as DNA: TGTGCCAGCAGCCTGCGCGGGGGAGCGGACACCGGGGAGCTGTTTTTT. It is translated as CASSLRGGADTGELFF.

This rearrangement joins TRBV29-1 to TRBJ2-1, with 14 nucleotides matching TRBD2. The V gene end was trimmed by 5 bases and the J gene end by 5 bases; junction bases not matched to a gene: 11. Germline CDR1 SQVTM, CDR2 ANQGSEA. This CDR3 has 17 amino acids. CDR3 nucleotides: TGCAGCGTTCTTGGGACTAGCGGGAGTTGGAGTGACAATGAGCAGTTCTTC. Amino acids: CSVLGTSGSWSDNEQFF.